Reported below is one TCR beta chain. The data stem from a study of blood T cell repertoires in COVID-19. Study as a whole: T cells, B-cell-depleted T cells, or PBMCs supplied cDNA or gDNA.

Original analysis: Reference gene primer amplification yielded estimated nucleated cell counts. Some clones are missing from TCRdb's copy, which holds only in-frame ones; the method was immunoSEQ multiplex PCR. V, J and clone size are taken as reported in that table, and D and trimming were inferred from the DNA itself. The sample has 150,000 or so clones, roughly nine tenths seen once. Patients in Seattle were enrolled during active infection, then followed longitudinally. The CDR3 runs 14 residues. Germline loops: CDR1 MNHNY, CDR2 SVGAGI (reference sequence). J lost 3 bases, V lost 6 bases, and 6 bases had no gene match.

This rearrangement joins TRBV6-6 to TRBJ1-1, with 8 bases that match TRBD1. The sequencing input was peripheral blood. This clonotype originated in a man between 18 and 29 years old with COVID-19, enrolled during active disease. CDR3 in DNA: TGTGCCAGCAGAACCCCGGACAGGGACACTGAAGCTTTCTTT. This encodes CASRTPDRDTEAFF.